This T cell receptor (beta chain) was obtained from a study of Ad26.COV2.S vaccination and SARS-CoV-2 variants. Study background: Intramuscular Ad26.COV2.S at 5x10^10 or 1x10^11 viral particles. The study's findings and limits: Recipients given vaccine exceeded placebo recipients in spike-specific TCR breadth. Analyses of TCR breadth and depth may have underestimated total T cell responses.

Method: immunoSEQ multiplex PCR; TCRdb's copy keeps in-frame clones and lacks some. The sample lists over 400,000 clones; about nine tenths were seen once. Treatment here: 15 to 20 received Ad26.COV2.S at low or high dose, single or two shots; roughly five received placebo; per-sample allocation not given. Following the first vaccine or placebo injection, samples were taken on day 63. The CDR3 length is 16 residues. A remark on this clone: Its target is not known.

The sequenced sample was peripheral blood, obtained in a trial of Ad26.COV2.S vaccine versus placebo. The V gene is TRBV21-1, the J gene TRBJ2-3. TRBV21-1 is described as a pseudogene. The source is a person aged 18-60 years who received the Ad26.COV2.S COVID-19 vaccine or a placebo. CDR3 residues: CASSRGTQLSTDTQYF. The CDR3 nucleotides read TGTGCCAGCAGCAGAGGGACCCAGCTAAGCACAGATACGCAGTATTTT.